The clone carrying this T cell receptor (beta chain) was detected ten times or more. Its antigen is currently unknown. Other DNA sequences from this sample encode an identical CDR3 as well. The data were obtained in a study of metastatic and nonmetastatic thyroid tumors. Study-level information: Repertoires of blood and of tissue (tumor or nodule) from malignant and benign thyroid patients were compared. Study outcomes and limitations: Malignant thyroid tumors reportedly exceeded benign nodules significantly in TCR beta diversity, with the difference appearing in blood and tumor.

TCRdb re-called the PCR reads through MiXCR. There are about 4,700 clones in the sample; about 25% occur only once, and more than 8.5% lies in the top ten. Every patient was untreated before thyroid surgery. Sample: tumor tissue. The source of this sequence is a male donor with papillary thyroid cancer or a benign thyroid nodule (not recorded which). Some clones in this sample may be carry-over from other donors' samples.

For the CDR3, the DNA is TGTGCCAGCAGATCCAGGGAGGGCGGCACTGAAGCTTTCTTT. The encoded protein is CASRSREGGTEAFF. V is TRBV7-9 and J is TRBJ1-1, with D possibly matching TRBD1 (5 bases). Germline CDR1 SEHNR, CDR2 FQNEAQ (reference sequence). The CDR3 runs 14 residues. V was trimmed by 6 bases and J by 4 bases, leaving 15 bases between them.